Listed below are T cell receptor beta chains from one sample, sequenced in a study of blood T cell repertoires in COVID-19. The data were produced by immunoSEQ multiplex PCR, yet TCRdb's version contains in-frame clones alone and is incomplete. The sample lists 200,000 or so clones; 75% to 90% were seen once. Sequenced sample: peripheral blood. These receptors were taken from a man aged 70-80 years with active or convalescent COVID-19. Each CDR3 is given with its conserved first and last residue. The D gene is left open where the match is weak. Some rows have no size entry. The others give once, few or many, or a class for an expanded clone.

len	v_gene	abundance	j_gene	d_gene	CDR3nt	CDR3aa
16	TRBV15	.	TRBJ1-2	TRBD1	TGTGCCACCAGCAGACAAACGACAGGGGCCCGGGATGGCTACACCTTC	CATSRQTTGARDGYTF
14	TRBV20-1	once	TRBJ1-6	TRBD1	TGCAGTGCTAGTGGCGGACAGGGTTATTCACCCCTCCACTTT	CSASGGQGYSPLHF
15	TRBV5-4	few	TRBJ2-3	.	TGTGCCAGCAGTCGCACCAAACTCCACACAGATACGCAGTATTTT	CASSRTKLHTDTQYF
13	TRBV2	.	TRBJ2-3	.	TGTGCCAGCAGTCCCGTAGGCACAGATACGCAGTATTTT	CASSPVGTDTQYF
15	TRBV7-2	.	TRBJ1-6	.	TGTGCCAGCAGCTCCCAAGCAGGGGTTAATTCACCCCTCCACTTT	CASSSQAGVNSPLHF
17	TRBV9	.	TRBJ2-1	TRBD2	TGTGCCAGCAGCGATACACTAGCGGGACCGTCCTACAATGAGCAGTTCTTC	CASSDTLAGPSYNEQFF
15	TRBV4-3	.	TRBJ1-1	TRBD1	TGCGCCAGCAGCCACCTCAGGACAGGGCACACTGAAGCTTTCTTT	CASSHLRTGHTEAFF
15	TRBV5-6	.	TRBJ2-4	.	TGTGCCAGCAGCCTACGATTTTATGAAAAAAACATTCAGTACTTC	CASSLRFYEKNIQYF
15	TRBV4-3	.	TRBJ1-6	.	TGCGCCAGCAGCCAAGATCCGGGGACAAATTCACCCCTCCACTTT	CASSQDPGTNSPLHF
17	TRBV4-3	few	TRBJ2-3	TRBD2	TGCGCCAGCAGCCAAGATGTGACGGGAGGGCCCCCCGATACGCAGTATTTT	CASSQDVTGGPPDTQYF
19	TRBV7-8	.	TRBJ2-1	.	TGTGCCAGCAGCTTATCGGGCTCAAAACAGGGATATCTTTACAATGAGCAGTTCTTC	CASSLSGSKQGYLYNEQFF
14	TRBV5-6	.	TRBJ1-1	.	TGTGCCAGCGGTAGGTGGGAGTTACGCACTGAAGCTTTCTTT	CASGRWELRTEAFF
14	TRBV6-6	.	TRBJ1-1	.	TGTGCCAGCAGTAGTACAGGGATGAGCACTGAAGCTTTCTTT	CASSSTGMSTEAFF
19	TRBV4-3	.	TRBJ2-5	TRBD2	TGCGCCAGCAGCCCAAGGTATATAAACTTGGGAGCGGGGGTTGCCAGCGAGTACTTC	CASSPRYINLGAGVASEYF
21	TRBV4-3	.	TRBJ1-5	TRBD1	TGCGCCAGCAGCCAAGAAAGTTTAGGGGACAGGGGGCGCTTAGGCAATCAGCCCCAGCATTTT	CASSQESLGDRGRLGNQPQHF
16	TRBV5-4	.	TRBJ2-7	TRBD1	TGTGCCAGCAGCTTGGGGGTCGGGACAGGGTCCGTTGGGCAGTACTTC	CASSLGVGTGSVGQYF
16	TRBV6-7	.	TRBJ2-7	TRBD1	TGTGCCAGCAGTTACCGCGACAGGGGTAGGTCCTACGAGCAGTACTTC	CASSYRDRGRSYEQYF
19	TRBV29-1	.	TRBJ2-5	TRBD2	TGCAGCGTTGATCCTTGGACTAGCGGGAGGGCCGAGATAGTAGAGACCCAGTACTTC	CSVDPWTSGRAEIVETQYF
17	TRBV5-1	.	TRBJ2-3	TRBD2	TGCGCCAGCAGCTTATCTCCGGGGACTAGCGGCGTGGATACGCAGTATTTT	CASSLSPGTSGVDTQYF
16	TRBV4-1	.	TRBJ2-5	.	TGCGCCAGCAGCCAAGAACTTACGCGGGGGCATGAGACCCAGTACTTC	CASSQELTRGHETQYF
14	TRBV27	.	TRBJ1-4	.	TGTGCCAGCAGTCCCCAGATGGCTAATGAAAAACTGTTTTTT	CASSPQMANEKLFF
14	TRBV28	.	TRBJ2-4	.	TGTGCCAGCAGTTTGATGGTAGCAACAAACATTCAGTACTTC	CASSLMVATNIQYF
14	TRBV20-1	.	TRBJ1-5	.	TGCAGTGCTAGTAGGACAAATAGCAATCAGCCCCAGCATTTT	CSASRTNSNQPQHF
15	TRBV9	few	TRBJ2-7	TRBD1	TGTGCCAGCAGCGTGAGCGGACAGGGCGGTTACGAGCAGTACTTC	CASSVSGQGGYEQYF
18	TRBV5-1	.	TRBJ2-2	TRBD2	TGCGCCAGCAGCTTGAGTCTAGCGGGAGGGATGAACACCGGGGAGCTGTTTTTT	CASSLSLAGGMNTGELFF
19	TRBV7-2	.	TRBJ2-6	TRBD1	TGTGCCAGCAGCTTAGTAGGGGGCCCCGGGCTGGGCGGGGCCAACGTCCTGACTTTC	CASSLVGGPGLGGANVLTF
19	TRBV4-1	.	TRBJ2-6	.	TGCGCCAGCAGCCACCCCGGGGAGGGGGGACACTCTGGGGCCAACGTCCTGACTTTC	CASSHPGEGGHSGANVLTF
16	TRBV6-2/TRBV6-3	.	TRBJ2-3	.	TGTGCCAGCAGCTCGCTTATAGGCGGCGGGACAGATACGCAGTATTTT	CASSSLIGGGTDTQYF
16	TRBV19	.	TRBJ2-1	TRBD2	TGTGCCAGTAGCCCCAGCGGGAGCGGGGGGTACAATGAGCAGTTCTTC	CASSPSGSGGYNEQFF
15	TRBV7-9	.	TRBJ1-2	.	TGTGCCAGCAGCCTTTTCACAGGGTCGGGGTATGGCTACACCTTC	CASSLFTGSGYGYTF
14	TRBV10-3	.	TRBJ2-7	TRBD1	TGTGCCACCTCAACAGGGGGAAGCTCCTACGAGCAGTACTTC	CATSTGGSSYEQYF
13	TRBV6-2/TRBV6-3	.	TRBJ1-1	.	TGTGCCAGCAGTCCCCACAGCTACCCTTTCGCTTTCTTT	CASSPHSYPFAFF
16	TRBV21-1	.	TRBJ1-6	.	TGTGCCAGCATCCGAAACAGGGTGAAGGGGAATTCACCCCTCCACTTT	CASIRNRVKGNSPLHF
14	TRBV27	.	TRBJ2-7	.	TGTGCCAGCAGTTTTGGAGGGAGGGGGTACGAGCAGTACTTC	CASSFGGRGYEQYF
16	TRBV28	.	TRBJ2-2	TRBD1	TGTGCCAGCAGAAGGACAGGGGGTGCGAACACCGGGGAGCTGTTTTTT	CASRRTGGANTGELFF
15	TRBV20-1	once	TRBJ1-6	.	TGCAGTGCTAGTAGAGACGCGGTCTATGGTTCACCCCTCCACTTT	CSASRDAVYGSPLHF
16	TRBV7-9	.	TRBJ1-2	.	TGTGCCAGCAGCTCCGCCAGGGGCTTGGCCGCCTATGGCTACACCTTC	CASSSARGLAAYGYTF
10	TRBV19	.	TRBJ2-3	.	TGTCGTTCGGGCACAGATACGCAGTATTTT	CRSGTDTQYF
16	TRBV5-8	.	TRBJ1-5	.	TGTGCCAGCAGCCGCCTTGGGGGGGCGCCTGGTCAGCCCCAGCATTTT	CASSRLGGAPGQPQHF
13	TRBV6-5	.	TRBJ2-7	TRBD2	TGTGCTACATCGGGAGGGGGGACCTACGAGCAGTACTTC	CATSGGGTYEQYF
15	TRBV7-2	few	TRBJ1-5	TRBD1	TGTGCCAGCAGCGTACGGACAGGTAGCAATCAGCCCCAGCATTTT	CASSVRTGSNQPQHF
14	TRBV5-4	.	TRBJ1-3	TRBD1	TGTGCCAGCAGCCGGGACAGGGTTGGAAACACCATATATTTT	CASSRDRVGNTIYF
16	TRBV28	once	TRBJ2-3	TRBD2	TGTGCCAGCAGAAGATCCGGGACTACCCACACAGATACGCAGTATTTT	CASRRSGTTHTDTQYF
13	TRBV10-3	.	TRBJ2-5	.	TGTGCCATCAGTGGGGGCCCCGGCGAGACCCAGTACTTC	CAISGGPGETQYF
15	TRBV19	few	TRBJ2-3	TRBD2	TGTGCCAGTCGGATGCTAGCGGGAGGAACAGATACGCAGTATTTT	CASRMLAGGTDTQYF
15	TRBV28	.	TRBJ2-7	TRBD1	TGTGCCAGCAGTCCACCGGGACAGGGGGCCCACGAGCAGTACTTC	CASSPPGQGAHEQYF
13	TRBV2	medium-sized	TRBJ1-1	.	TGTGCCAGCAGTGGAGACAGGAACACTGAAGCTTTCTTT	CASSGDRNTEAFF
15	TRBV2	.	TRBJ2-3	.	TGTGCCAGCCTGCTGTGGGGGGGCGGCACAGATACGCAGTATTTT	CASLLWGGGTDTQYF
15	TRBV7-2	.	TRBJ2-2	.	TGTGCCAGCAGCTTAGGGAGATCGAACACCGGGGAGCTGTTTTTT	CASSLGRSNTGELFF
15	TRBV5-1	.	TRBJ2-3	.	TGCGCCAGCAGCTCACAGGGTCTTACCACAGATACGCAGTATTTT	CASSSQGLTTDTQYF
15	TRBV4-1	once	TRBJ2-5	.	TGCGCCAGCAGCCCACCTGAGGCAGGGCAAGAGACCCAGTACTTC	CASSPPEAGQETQYF
16	TRBV7-2	.	TRBJ2-5	TRBD1	TGTGCCAGCAGCTTAGGGTGGACAGGGATGCAAGAGACCCAGTACTTC	CASSLGWTGMQETQYF
13	TRBV21-1	.	TRBJ2-1	.	TGTGCCAGCAGCAAACTAGCATCGAGTGAGCAGTTCTTC	CASSKLASSEQFF
15	TRBV4-3	.	TRBJ2-1	.	TGCGCCAGCAGCCAATCGCGGGACGGATACAATGAGCAGTTCTTC	CASSQSRDGYNEQFF
15	TRBV11-2	.	TRBJ2-7	TRBD1	TGTGCCAGCAGATGGACAGGTTCTAGGGTTGGCGAGCAGTACTTC	CASRWTGSRVGEQYF
15	TRBV2	.	TRBJ2-5	TRBD1	TGTGCCAGCAGTAAGGACAGGGGGAGTTGGGAGACCCAGTACTTC	CASSKDRGSWETQYF
13	TRBV30	.	TRBJ1-4	.	TGTGCCTGGAACACCGGGAGGGGTGAAAAACTGTTTTTT	CAWNTGRGEKLFF
15	TRBV2	once	TRBJ1-5	.	TGTGCCAGCAGTCTCCTTACAGGACAGAATCAGCCCCAGCATTTT	CASSLLTGQNQPQHF
15	TRBV6-2/TRBV6-3	.	TRBJ2-7	TRBD2	TGTGCCAGCAGTTACGGGCTAGCGGTATCCTACGAGCAGTACTTC	CASSYGLAVSYEQYF
16	TRBV3-1/TRBV3-2	.	TRBJ2-5	.	TGTGCCAGCAGCCATGAGGGTGCCACCCGGCCGGAGACCCAGTACTTC	CASSHEGATRPETQYF